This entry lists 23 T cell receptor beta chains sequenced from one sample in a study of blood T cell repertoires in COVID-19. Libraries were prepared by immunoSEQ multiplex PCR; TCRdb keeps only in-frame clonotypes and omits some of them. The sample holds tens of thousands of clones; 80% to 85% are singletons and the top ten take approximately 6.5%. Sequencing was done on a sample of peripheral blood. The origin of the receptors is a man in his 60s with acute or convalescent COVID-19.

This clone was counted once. The CDR3 sequence is CAWYRTGGETQYF. The CDR3 region has the DNA TGTGCCTGGTATCGAACAGGGGGTGAGACCCAGTACTTC. The rearrangement joins TRBV30 to TRBJ2-5, with 8 bases fitting TRBD1. The germline V gene has CDR1 GTSNPN and CDR2 SVGIG (reference sequence). The CDR3 has 13 residues. The J segment lost 5 bases and the V segment lost 5 bases, leaving 7 bases of the junction unmatched. Complete variable domain (other parts from reference TRBV30 and TRBJ2-5): SQTIHQWPATLVQPVGSPLSLECTVEGTSNPNLYWYRQAAGRGLQLLFYSVGIGQISSEVPQNLSASRPQDRQFILSSKKLLLSDSGFYLCAWYRTGGETQYFGPGTRLLVL.

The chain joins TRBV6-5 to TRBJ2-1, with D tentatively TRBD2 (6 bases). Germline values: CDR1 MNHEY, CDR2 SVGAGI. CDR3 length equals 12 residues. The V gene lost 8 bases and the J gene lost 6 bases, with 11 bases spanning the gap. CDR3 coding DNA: TGTGCCAGCCCGCAGGGAGGCAATGAGCAGTTCTTC. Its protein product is CASPQGGNEQFF.

The CDR3 nucleotides read TGTGCCAGCAGCCCTCAGACAGGCTTGAACACTGAAGCTTTCTTT. Translating gives CASSPQTGLNTEAFF. This sequence joins TRBV9 and TRBJ1-1; D is possibly TRBD1 (6 bases). Per the germline V gene, CDR1 is SGDLS and CDR2 is YYNGEE. Trimming stripped 4 bases from V and 0 bases from J, with 13 bases between. The CDR3 covers 15 residues.

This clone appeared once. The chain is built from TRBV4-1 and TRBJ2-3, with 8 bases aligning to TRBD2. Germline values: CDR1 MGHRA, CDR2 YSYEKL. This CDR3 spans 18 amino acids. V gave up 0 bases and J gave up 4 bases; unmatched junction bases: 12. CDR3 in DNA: TGCGCCAGCAGCCAAGAACCCGGGGGGGCCGTAGGGGCAGATACGCAGTATTTT. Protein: CASSQEPGGAVGADTQYF.

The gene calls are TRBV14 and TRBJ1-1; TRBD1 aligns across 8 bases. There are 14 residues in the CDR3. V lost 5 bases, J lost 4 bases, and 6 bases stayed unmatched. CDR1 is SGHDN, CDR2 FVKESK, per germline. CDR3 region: CASSKQGGSTEAFF. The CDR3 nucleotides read TGTGCCAGCAGCAAACAGGGGGGCAGCACTGAAGCTTTCTTT.

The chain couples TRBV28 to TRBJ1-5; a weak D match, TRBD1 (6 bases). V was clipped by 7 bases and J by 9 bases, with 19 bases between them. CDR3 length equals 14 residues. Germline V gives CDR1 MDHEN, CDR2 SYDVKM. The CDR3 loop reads CASTLTGGGGPQHF. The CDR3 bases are TGTGCCAGCACCCTTACCGGGGGCGGGGGGCCCCAGCATTTT. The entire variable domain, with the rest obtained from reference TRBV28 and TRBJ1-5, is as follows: DVKVTQSSRYLVKRTGEKVFLECVQDMDHENMFWYRQDPGLGLRLIYFSYDVKMKEKGDIPEGYSVSREKKERFSLILESASTNQTSMYLCASTLTGGGGPQHFGDGTRLSIL.

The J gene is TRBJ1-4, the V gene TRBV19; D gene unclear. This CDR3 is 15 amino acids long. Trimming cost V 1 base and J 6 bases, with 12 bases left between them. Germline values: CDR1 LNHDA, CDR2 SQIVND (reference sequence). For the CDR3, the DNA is TGTGCCAGTAGTATAGGGGCCCCTAATGATGAAAAACTGTTTTTT. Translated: CASSIGAPNDEKLFF.

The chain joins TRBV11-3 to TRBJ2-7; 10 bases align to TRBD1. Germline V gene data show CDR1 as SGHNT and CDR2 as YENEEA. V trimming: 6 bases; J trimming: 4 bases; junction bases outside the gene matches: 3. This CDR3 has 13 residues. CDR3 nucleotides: TGTGCCAGCAGTCGGGACAGGGGATACGAGCAGTACTTC. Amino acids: CASSRDRGYEQYF.

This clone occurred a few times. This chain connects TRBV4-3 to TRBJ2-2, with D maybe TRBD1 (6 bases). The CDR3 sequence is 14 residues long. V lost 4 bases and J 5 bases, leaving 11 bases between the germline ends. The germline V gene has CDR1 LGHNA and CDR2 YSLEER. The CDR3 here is CASSLNRVTGELFF. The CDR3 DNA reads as TGCGCCAGCAGCCTAAACAGGGTGACCGGGGAGCTGTTTTTT.

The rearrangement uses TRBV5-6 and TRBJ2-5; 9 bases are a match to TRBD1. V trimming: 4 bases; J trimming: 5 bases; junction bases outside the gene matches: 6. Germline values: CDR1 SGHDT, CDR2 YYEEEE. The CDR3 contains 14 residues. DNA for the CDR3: TGTGCCAGCAGCGACGGACAGGGGTGGGAGACCCAGTACTTC. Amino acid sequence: CASSDGQGWETQYF.

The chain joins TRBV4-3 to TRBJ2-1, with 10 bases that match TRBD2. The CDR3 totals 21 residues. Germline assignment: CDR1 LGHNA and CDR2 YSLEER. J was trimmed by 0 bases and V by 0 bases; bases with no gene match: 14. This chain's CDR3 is CASSQESVASGGPSSYNEQFF. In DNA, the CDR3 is TGCGCCAGCAGCCAAGAATCAGTAGCTAGCGGGGGCCCTAGCTCCTACAATGAGCAGTTCTTC.

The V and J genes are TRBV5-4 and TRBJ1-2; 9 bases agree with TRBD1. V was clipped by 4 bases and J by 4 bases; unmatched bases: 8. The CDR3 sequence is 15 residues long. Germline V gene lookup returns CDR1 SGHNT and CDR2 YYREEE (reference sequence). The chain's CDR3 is CASSDPGQGIYGYTF. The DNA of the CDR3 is TGTGCCAGCAGCGACCCGGGACAGGGAATCTATGGCTACACCTTC.

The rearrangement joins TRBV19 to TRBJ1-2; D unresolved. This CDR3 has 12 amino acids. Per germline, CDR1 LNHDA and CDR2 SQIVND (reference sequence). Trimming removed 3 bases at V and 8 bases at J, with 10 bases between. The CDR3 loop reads CASSIRTGGYTF. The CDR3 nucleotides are TGTGCCAGTAGTATTAGGACGGGAGGCTACACCTTC. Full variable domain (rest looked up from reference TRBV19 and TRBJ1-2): DGGITQSPKYLFRKEGQNVTLSCEQNLNHDAMYWYRQDPGQGLRLIYYSQIVNDFQKGDIAEGYSVSREKKESFPLTVTSAQKNPTAFYLCASSIRTGGYTFGSGTRLTVV.

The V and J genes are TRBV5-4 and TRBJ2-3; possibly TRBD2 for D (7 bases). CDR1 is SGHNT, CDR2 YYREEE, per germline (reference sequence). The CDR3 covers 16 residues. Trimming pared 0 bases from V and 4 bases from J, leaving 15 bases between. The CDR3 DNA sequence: TGTGCCAGCAGCTTGGCCCAAGGGGGAGGGGCAGATACGCAGTATTTT. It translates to CASSLAQGGGADTQYF.

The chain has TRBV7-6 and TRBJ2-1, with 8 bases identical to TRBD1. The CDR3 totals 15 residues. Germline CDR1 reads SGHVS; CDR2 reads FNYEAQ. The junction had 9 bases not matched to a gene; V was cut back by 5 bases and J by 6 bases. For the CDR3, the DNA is TGTGCCAGCAGCCCCGGACAGGGTATATCCAATGAGCAGTTCTTC. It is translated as CASSPGQGISNEQFF. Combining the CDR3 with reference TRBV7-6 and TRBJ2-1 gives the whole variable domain GAGVSQSPRYKVTKRGQDVALRCDPISGHVSLYWYRQALGQGPEFLTYFNYEAQQDKSGLPNDRFSAERPEGSISTLTIQRTEQRDSAMYRCASSPGQGISNEQFFGPGTRLTVL.

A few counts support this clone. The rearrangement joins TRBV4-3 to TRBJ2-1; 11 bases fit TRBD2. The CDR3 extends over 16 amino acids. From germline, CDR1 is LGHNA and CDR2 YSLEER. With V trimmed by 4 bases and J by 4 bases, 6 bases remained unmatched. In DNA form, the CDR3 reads TGCGCCAGCAGCCCCTCGGTAGCGGGGGGGTACAATGAGCAGTTCTTC. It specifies CASSPSVAGGYNEQFF.

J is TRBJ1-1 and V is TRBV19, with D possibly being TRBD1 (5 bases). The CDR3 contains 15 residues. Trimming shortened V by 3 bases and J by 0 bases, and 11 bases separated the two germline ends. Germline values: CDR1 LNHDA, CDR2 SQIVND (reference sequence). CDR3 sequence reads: CASSIGGLMNTEAFF. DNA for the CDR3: TGTGCCAGTAGTATCGGGGGACTCATGAACACTGAAGCTTTCTTT.

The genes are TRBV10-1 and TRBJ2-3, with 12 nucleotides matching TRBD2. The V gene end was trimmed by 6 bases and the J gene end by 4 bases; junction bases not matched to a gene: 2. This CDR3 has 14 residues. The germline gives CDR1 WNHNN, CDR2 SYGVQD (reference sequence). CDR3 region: CASSPSGGADTQYF. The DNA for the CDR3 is TGCGCCAGCAGCCCTAGCGGGGGGGCAGATACGCAGTATTTT.

The CDR3 DNA reads as TGTGCCTGGGTCCGGGACAGCCGGGAGGGCTACACCTTC. It specifies CAWVRDSREGYTF. The chain employs TRBV30 and TRBJ1-2; 7 bases agree with TRBD1. CDR1 is GTSNPN and CDR2 is SVGIG in the germline V gene (reference sequence). Losses at the gene ends were 5 bases for V and 8 bases for J; bases not matched to a gene: 11. CDR3 length: 13 amino acids.

CDR3 region: CASSLDDGSRNSPLHF. CDR3 bases: TGTGCCAGCAGCTTAGACGACGGGTCCCGAAATTCACCCCTCCACTTT. J is TRBJ1-6 and V is TRBV7-6; D is uncertain. Germline-derived CDR1 and CDR2 are SGHVS and FNYEAQ. Trimming removed 1 base at V and 7 bases at J, with 14 bases between. This CDR3 has 16 amino acids. Complete variable domain (other parts from reference TRBV7-6 and TRBJ1-6): GAGVSQSPRYKVTKRGQDVALRCDPISGHVSLYWYRQALGQGPEFLTYFNYEAQQDKSGLPNDRFSAERPEGSISTLTIQRTEQRDSAMYRCASSLDDGSRNSPLHFGNGTRLTVT.

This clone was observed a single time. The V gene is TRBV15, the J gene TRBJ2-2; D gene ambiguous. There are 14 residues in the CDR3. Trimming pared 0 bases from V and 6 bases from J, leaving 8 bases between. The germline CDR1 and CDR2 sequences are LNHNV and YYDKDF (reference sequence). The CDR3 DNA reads TGTGCCACCAGCAGAGATCGGTCATCCGGGGAGCTGTTTTTT. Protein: CATSRDRSSGELFF. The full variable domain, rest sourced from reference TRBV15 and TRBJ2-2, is DAMVIQNPRYQVTQFGKPVTLSCSQTLNHNVMYWYQQKSSQAPKLLFHYYDKDFNNEADTPDNFQSRRPNTSFCFLDIRSPGLGDTAMYLCATSRDRSSGELFFGEGSRLTVL.

The chain's CDR3 is CASSEGGYNEQFF. The CDR3 DNA is TGTGCCAGCAGTGAGGGGGGTTACAATGAGCAGTTCTTC. The chain carries TRBV2 and TRBJ2-1, with D tentatively TRBD2 (6 bases). Deletions cut 3 bases from V and 4 bases from J, with 7 bases between. CDR1 is SNHLY and CDR2 is FYNNEI in the germline V gene. The CDR3 is made up of 13 amino acids. The variable domain in full, completed from reference TRBV2 and TRBJ2-1, reads EPEVTQTPSHQVTQMGQEVILRCVPISNHLYFYWYRQILGQKVEFLVSFYNNEISEKSEIFDDQFSVERPDGSNFTLKIRSTKLEDSAMYFCASSEGGYNEQFFGPGTRLTVL.

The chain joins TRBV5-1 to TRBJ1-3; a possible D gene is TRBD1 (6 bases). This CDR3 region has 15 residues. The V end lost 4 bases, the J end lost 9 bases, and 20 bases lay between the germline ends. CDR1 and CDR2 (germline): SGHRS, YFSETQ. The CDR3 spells CASSPSGTPLSTIYF. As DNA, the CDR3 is TGCGCCAGCAGCCCATCCGGGACACCCCTCAGCACCATATATTTT.